Shown below are 21 T cell receptor beta chains from a single sample sequenced in a study of blood T cells in healthy people across ages. A second PCR, run for 7 to 11 cycles, used a sample-barcoded 5' primer plus a J-beta primer mix. TCRdb called the 5' RACE reads again in MiXCR, with one record for every CDR3 protein. The sample has around 1.5 million distinct CDR3 sequences, 59% seen once. Material for sequencing was blood. These receptors were obtained from a man younger than 35 in good health.

This clonotype has more than one count but fewer than ten. This chain uses TRBV10-3 with TRBJ2-5; 11 positions match TRBD2. V shed 2 bases, J shed 4 bases, and the junction held 3 bases outside the gene matches. This CDR3 is built from 15 residues. Germline V lookup: CDR1 ENHRY, CDR2 SYGVKD. The CDR3 DNA follows: TGTGCCATCAGTGAGGTAGCGGGAGGGACAGAGACCCAGTACTTC. Translated, it gives CAISEVAGGTETQYF.

This clonotype was seen a handful of times. This chain links TRBV6-6 with TRBJ2-3, with 7 bases identical to TRBD1. The J segment lost 2 bases and the V segment lost 7 bases, leaving 15 bases of the junction unmatched. CDR1 is MNHNY and CDR2 is SVGAGI in the germline V gene (reference sequence). This CDR3 has 17 residues. CDR3 region: CASTLSHRGPNTDTQYF. The CDR3 DNA sequence: TGTGCCAGCACCCTCTCCCACAGGGGCCCTAACACAGATACGCAGTATTTT.

This clonotype has only a few counts. This chain links TRBV5-6 with TRBJ2-2, with TRBD1 matching 7 bases. This CDR3 comprises 19 residues. Germline V gene lookup returns CDR1 SGHDT and CDR2 YYEEEE. Trimming took 4 bases from V and 2 from J; bases not matched to a gene: 17. The CDR3 is CASSLIINSGGRNTGELFF. Written as DNA, the CDR3 is TGTGCCAGCAGCCTAATCATTAACTCAGGGGGTCGAAACACCGGGGAGCTGTTTTTT.

This clonotype appeared a few times. The rearrangement uses TRBV12-3 or TRBV12-4 and TRBJ2-7; D not resolved. The CDR3 consists of 12 residues. The V end was cut by 5 bases, the J end by 2 bases, with 7 bases between. This CDR3 reads CASSNAAYEQYF. The CDR3 DNA is TGTGCCAGCAGTAACGCAGCCTACGAGCAGTACTTC.

This clonotype has just a few counts. This sequence joins TRBV7-2 and TRBJ2-5; no clear D. The V end was cut by 5 bases, the J end by 2 bases, with 6 bases between. In germline, CDR1 is SGHTA, CDR2 FQGNSA. CDR3 length: 12 amino acids. CDR3 loop: CASSPQQETQYF. The CDR3 nucleotides are TGTGCCAGCAGCCCCCAACAAGAGACCCAGTACTTC.

The chain uses TRBV20-1 and TRBJ1-1; D remains unclear. Trimming shortened V by 4 bases and J by 2 bases, and 8 bases separated the two germline ends. Germline loops: CDR1 DFQATT, CDR2 SNEGSKA (reference sequence). This CDR3 region has 12 residues. The CDR3 loop reads CSAMGPNTEAFF. CDR3 nucleotide sequence: TGCAGTGCTATGGGCCCAAACACTGAAGCTTTCTTT.

V usage is TRBV6-6 and J usage is TRBJ1-1, with TRBD1 matching over 8 bases. The CDR3 is 17 amino acids. Unmatched junction bases numbered 7, after V lost 0 bases and J lost 1 base. Looked up from germline, CDR1 is MNHNY and CDR2 is SVGAGI (reference sequence). The CDR3 region has the DNA TGTGCCAGCAGTTACTCAAGACAGGGGCGATCGAACACTGAAGCTTTCTTT. Its protein is CASSYSRQGRSNTEAFF.

Concerning this clonotype: The junction shows a germline mismatch at one end, possibly a read error. The genes are TRBV7-2 and TRBJ1-2, with TRBD1 as a possible D gene (6 bases). CDR1 is SGHTA, CDR2 FQGNSA, per germline. This CDR3 is 14 amino acids long. CDR3 amino acids: CASSPSGDAYGNTF. In DNA, the CDR3 is TGTGCCAGCAGCCCCTCAGGGGATGCATATGGCAACACCTTC.

The chain combines TRBV4-2 with TRBJ2-1, with D perhaps TRBD1 (6 bases). The CDR3 is 14 amino acids. Germline V CDR1 and CDR2: LGHNA, YNFKEQ. The V end lost 4 bases, the J end lost 6 bases, and 13 bases lay between the germline ends. The CDR3 sequence is CASSPFDRSNEQFF. The CDR3 DNA follows: TGTGCCAGCAGCCCCTTTGACAGGTCCAATGAGCAGTTCTTC.

The genes are TRBV29-1 and TRBJ1-1; maybe TRBD1 (6 bases). The CDR3 is 14 amino acids. Looked up from germline, CDR1 is SQVTM and CDR2 is ANQGSEA. With 4 bases removed from V and 1 base from J, the gap between germline ends came to 13 bases. CDR3 nucleotides: TGCAGCGTTGTTCCCCACAGGGAGAACACTGAAGCTTTCTTT. Encoded protein: CSVVPHRENTEAFF.

This chain uses TRBV7-9 with TRBJ2-7; perhaps TRBD2 as D (6 bases). V lost 5 bases and J 2 bases, leaving 13 bases between the germline ends. CDR1 is SEHNR, CDR2 FQNEAQ, per germline (reference sequence). The CDR3 loop spans 14 amino acids. The CDR3 protein is CASSNGDFTYEQYF. DNA of the CDR3: TGTGCCAGCAGCAATGGGGACTTCACCTACGAGCAGTACTTC.

This clonotype has a single count. The chain joins TRBV29-1 to TRBJ1-2; D unclear. The CDR3 loop spans 11 amino acids. Between the trimmed V and J ends, which lost 5 bases and 7 bases, there was a span of 11 bases. Germline lookup yields CDR1 SQVTM and CDR2 ANQGSEA. The CDR3 sequence: CSVKDGLGYTF. Here the CDR3 DNA reads TGCAGCGTTAAGGATGGGCTTGGCTACACCTTC.

This clonotype was detected only a few times. The chain joins TRBV6-1 to TRBJ2-3; D unresolved. Germline V gene data show CDR1 as MNHNS and CDR2 as SASEGT. The V end was cut by 7 bases, the J end by 0 bases, with 11 bases between. This CDR3 region has 14 residues. The CDR3 sequence is CASKDLFSTDTQYF. CDR3 sequence (DNA): TGTGCCAGCAAGGACCTCTTTAGCACAGATACGCAGTATTTT.

The J gene is TRBJ1-1, the V gene TRBV7-2; D is uncertain. The CDR3 consists of 16 residues. V shed 2 bases and J shed 6 bases, with 19 bases lying between them. Germline V gene sequence: CDR1 SGHTA, CDR2 FQGNSA. The chain's CDR3 is CASSLSLGDFGSEAFF. The CDR3 region has the DNA TGTGCCAGCAGCTTATCCCTAGGCGACTTTGGCTCTGAAGCTTTCTTT. The complete variable domain, with remaining parts taken from reference TRBV7-2 and TRBJ1-1, reads GAGVSQSPSNKVTEKGKDVELRCDPISGHTALYWYRQSLGQGLEFLIYFQGNSAPDKSGLPSDRFSAERTGGSVSTLTIQRTQQEDSAVYLCASSLSLGDFGSEAFFGQGTRLTVV.

The chain uses TRBV4-2 and TRBJ1-1; 7 bases fit TRBD1. Looked up from germline, CDR1 is LGHNA and CDR2 is YNFKEQ. V lost 3 bases and J lost 2; bases outside the gene matches: 6. This CDR3 contains 15 residues. This chain's CDR3 is CASSQVDRQNTEAFF. CDR3 sequence (DNA): TGTGCCAGCAGCCAGGTGGACAGGCAAAACACTGAAGCTTTCTTT.

The sample holds a few counts of this clonotype. The chain has TRBV11-2 and TRBJ2-1; 10 bases fit TRBD1. CDR1 SGHAT and CDR2 FQNNGV come from the germline V gene. The CDR3 has 15 residues. With 2 bases clipped from V and 8 bases from J, the junction kept 6 bases outside the gene matches. The CDR3 region is CASSLTGTGVDEQFF. Written as DNA, the CDR3 is TGTGCCAGCAGCTTAACTGGGACAGGGGTCGATGAGCAGTTCTTC. Drawing the rest from reference TRBV11-2 and TRBJ2-1, the complete variable domain is EAGVAQSPRYKIIEKRQSVAFWCNPISGHATLYWYQQILGQGPKLLIQFQNNGVVDDSQLPKDRFSAERLKGVDSTLKIQPAKLEDSAVYLCASSLTGTGVDEQFFGPGTRLTVL.

This rearrangement joins TRBV24-1 to TRBJ2-7; the D gene is possibly TRBD1 (6 bases). The CDR3 runs to 13 residues. V lost 5 bases to trimming and J lost 5 bases, with 12 bases between them. Germline CDR1 KGHDR, CDR2 SFDVKD. The chain's CDR3 is CATSGPTGHEQYF. The DNA of the CDR3 is TGTGCCACCAGTGGTCCGACAGGTCACGAGCAGTACTTC.

V is TRBV15 and J is TRBJ2-6; D remains ambiguous. The CDR3 loop spans 14 amino acids. The V gene's germline CDR1 is LNHNV and CDR2 YYDKDF (reference sequence). Trimming stripped 1 base from V and 4 bases from J, with 5 bases between. CDR3 coding DNA: TGTGCCACCAGCAGAGTTACCGGGGCCAACGTCCTGACTTTC. It specifies CATSRVTGANVLTF.

The V call is TRBV4-1, the J call TRBJ2-7, with unresolved D. The DNA end is a closer match to TRBJ2-5, so the J assignment may be wrong. Germline V gives CDR1 MGHRA, CDR2 YSYEKL. This CDR3 is 14 amino acids long. CDR3 DNA sequence: TGCGCCAGCAGCCAAGGGCTTCCGGAAGAGACCCAGTACTTC. This encodes CASSQGLPEETQYF.

The chain couples TRBV7-9 to TRBJ2-7; a weak D match, TRBD1 (5 bases). From germline, CDR1 is SEHNR and CDR2 FQNEAQ (reference sequence). V lost 6 bases and J 6 bases, leaving 12 bases between the germline ends. This CDR3 contains 12 residues. CDR3 DNA: TGTGCCAGCAGAAGGGGTTTGGGCGAGCAGTACTTC. This gives the protein CASRRGLGEQYF.

The chain combines TRBV14 with TRBJ1-2; no clear D gene. The CDR3 extends over 14 amino acids. Germline CDR1 is SGHDN and CDR2 is FVKESK. Trimming removed 5 bases at V and 6 bases at J, with 16 bases between. The CDR3 protein is CASSATLRTDGYTF. In nucleotides, the CDR3 is TGTGCCAGCAGCGCGACCTTACGAACTGATGGCTACACCTTC.